This TCR beta chain is from a study of somatic mutations in cytotoxic T cells in rheumatoid arthritis. The CDR3 sequence is 15 residues long. CDR1 and CDR2 from the germline V gene are SGDLS and YYNGEE. V lost 10 bases, J lost 2 bases, and 20 bases lay in between. Assay: immunoSEQ multiplex PCR; the TCRdb copy retains only in-frame clones and omits some. This table holds about 19,000 clones, about four fifths found once. Findings and limits, study-wide: Adjustment for multiple comparisons was not applied to the slight TRBV07 underrepresentation observed in rheumatoid arthritis patients.

In the case of this clone: The antigen is undetermined.

The receptor was isolated from an adult with rheumatoid arthritis. Material: CD8+ T cells sorted from blood. The gene calls are TRBV9 and TRBJ2-3; tentatively, D is TRBD2 (5 bases). The DNA for the CDR3 is TGTGCCCCCCACTCCTCCGGGGAGCCCACAGATACGCAGTATTTT. Residues: CAPHSSGEPTDTQYF.